These 7 T cell receptor beta chains came from one sample sequenced in a study of cytomegalovirus exposure and HLA in healthy donors. 13 Jbeta primers and 60 Vbeta primers were used for the PCR. The method was immunoSEQ multiplex PCR; TCRdb's version includes in-frame clones alone and lacks a portion of them. Among roughly 230,000 clones listed, about 90% were seen once. Sequenced material: PBMCs. The receptors stem from a girl under 10 years old in good health and CMV-seronegative.

The chain joins TRBV5-6 to TRBJ1-1; TRBD1 might be the D (6 bases). Germline CDR1 reads SGHDT; CDR2 reads YYEEEE. V was pared by 4 bases and J by 4 bases, with 20 bases between. The CDR3 extends over 16 amino acids. CDR3 in DNA: TGTGCCAGCAGCCCACCCGGGGCAGGGGTAAGCACTGAAGCTTTCTTT. It encodes CASSPPGAGVSTEAFF. Looking up the rest from reference TRBV5-6 and TRBJ1-1 gives the full variable domain: DAGVTQSPTHLIKTRGQQVTLRCSPKSGHDTVSWYQQALGQGPQFIFQYYEEEERQRGNFPDRFSGHQFPNYSSELNVNALLLGDSALYLCASSPPGAGVSTEAFFGQGTRLTVV.

This sequence joins TRBV10-2 and TRBJ2-7; 9 bases fit TRBD1. From germline, CDR1 is WSHSY and CDR2 SAAADI. The CDR3 loop spans 14 amino acids. Trimming took 7 bases from V and 3 from J; bases not matched to a gene: 7. This CDR3 is CASTDDRGGYEQYF. CDR3 in DNA: TGCGCCAGCACGGACGACAGGGGGGGCTACGAGCAGTACTTC.

This chain uses TRBV6-5 with TRBJ1-2, with no clear D. The CDR3 has 14 residues. Trimming left V 0 bases short and J 4 bases short, with 9 bases between. Germline V gives CDR1 MNHEY, CDR2 SVGAGI. CDR3 nucleotide sequence: TGTGCCAGCAGTTACTCGCAGTCTCGCTATGGCTACACCTTC. It translates to CASSYSQSRYGYTF.

With respect to this clone: This sample also contains other DNA sequences that code for the same CDR3. The chain carries TRBV20-1 and TRBJ2-1; D remains unclear. This CDR3 contains 10 residues. Germline V gives CDR1 DFQATT, CDR2 SNEGSKA (reference sequence). V was cut by 6 bases and J by 8 bases, with 8 bases left in between. This CDR3 reads CSALIDEQFF. Here the CDR3 DNA reads TGCAGTGCCCTAATTGATGAGCAGTTCTTC.

V usage is TRBV2 and J usage is TRBJ1-1; D uncertain. V shed 6 bases and J shed 1 base, with 15 bases lying between them. Looked up from germline, CDR1 is SNHLY and CDR2 is FYNNEI. CDR3 size: 15 residues. The CDR3 bases are TGTGCCAGCAGACTCGAGGTTGGAGGGAACACTGAAGCTTTCTTT. The encoded protein is CASRLEVGGNTEAFF. Combining the CDR3 with reference TRBV2 and TRBJ1-1 gives the whole variable domain EPEVTQTPSHQVTQMGQEVILRCVPISNHLYFYWYRQILGQKVEFLVSFYNNEISEKSEIFDDQFSVERPDGSNFTLKIRSTKLEDSAMYFCASRLEVGGNTEAFFGQGTRLTVV.

The V call is TRBV7-9, the J call TRBJ2-1; D gene unclear. Germline values: CDR1 SEHNR, CDR2 FQNEAQ (reference sequence). This CDR3 is 14 amino acids long. Trimming removed 5 bases at V and 2 bases at J, with 10 bases between. DNA of the CDR3: TGTGCCAGCAGCCCGTCCGGTACCTACAATGAGCAGTTCTTC. As protein: CASSPSGTYNEQFF.

V usage is TRBV4-1 and J usage is TRBJ2-7; possibly TRBD2 for D (5 bases). There are 13 residues in the CDR3. V was clipped by 4 bases and J by 5 bases, with 12 bases between them. Germline loops: CDR1 MGHRA, CDR2 YSYEKL. The CDR3 DNA reads as TGCGCCAGCAGCCCCGGGTCCGGGGACGAGCAGTACTTC. Protein product: CASSPGSGDEQYF.